This TCR beta chain was recovered during a study of blood T cells in healthy people across ages (dated by TCRdb to about 2015). In the study overall: Template switching captured roughly one uniquely barcoded TCR beta cDNA molecule per two T cells in model experiments. The donors were split into four age groups: young (average around 15 years), middle-aged (around 37), aged (approximately 59) and long-lived (roughly 86). The study analyzed two additional independent replicas of 1 million unique cDNA reads from the same blood draw for two donors, one aged 18 to 29 and one aged 80 or older. The study measured age-related changes in TCR beta repertoire diversity using deep sequencing normalized with unique cDNA molecular identifiers. To avoid experimental bias, donors of different ages were distributed randomly across sequencing lanes.

With respect to this clonotype: The antigen this receptor binds is unknown. No qualities accompany the bases; no much larger clone lies one base away.

The roughly 37 donors, aged roughly 6 to 90 years, were systemically healthy Caucasian individuals from Russia. Roughly 9 milliliters of peripheral blood were drawn from each donor into EDTA-treated Vacutainer tubes. Ficoll-Paque density-gradient centrifugation was used to isolate PBMCs, with at least 6.5 million obtained per sample. Total RNA, at least 6 micrograms per sample, was extracted from PBMCs with Trizol reagent. For every donor, an aliquot of PBMCs went through flow cytometry to measure the percentages of naive CD45RAhigh/CD27high T cells. The library was produced with 5' RACE. The instrument given in TCRdb is Illumina HiSeq 2500. A second PCR of about 6 to 12 cycles was run with a J-beta primer mix and a sample-barcoded 5' primer. A template-switch 5' adaptor carrying 12 random nucleotides introduced a unique molecular identifier onto each TCR beta cDNA molecule. Each sample yielded at least 3 million CDR3-containing paired-end reads. The Mint cDNA synthesis kit, primed by a TRBC-specific oligonucleotide, was used to synthesize first-strand cDNA from all RNA. Following uracil-DNA glycosylase treatment, a first 18-cycle PCR with universal primers M1SS and BC2_uni_R was performed on all cDNA. Per the source publication's procedure: Normalization of each sample was performed by random selection of 1 million high-quality reads, each carrying a distinct molecular identifier. Reads with shared molecular identifiers were discarded instead of being binned into consensus sequences. MiTCR, with a Q25 quality threshold and the strictest error-elimination algorithm, was used for CDR3 identification, clonotype clustering and error correction. A nonparametric unseen species model with Euler transformation was used to estimate lower-bound total TCR beta diversity. TCRdb redid the processing of the public reads, applying fastp at Q25 and MiXCR, and retained in-frame beta chains. Identical CDR3 proteins give one entry, which carries the most common genes and DNA. Here the V and J calls rest on TCRdb's processing, not on the authors' analysis. In this sample the table shows 1.5 million to 2 million distinct CDR3 sequences, less than 50% of which occur a single time. The ten largest clones capture about 2.1% of the sample.

From the cysteine through the phenylalanine, the CDR3 covers 16 amino acids. Only the CDR3 part of the read is kept: 48 bases, read in frame from the first base. V is clipped by 8 bases and J by 1 base, and the sequence between their germline boundaries is 18 bases long. Taken from the germline V gene (reference sequence), the CDR1 and CDR2 loops are SEHNR and FQNEAQ. Results the study describes overall, beyond this receptor: Total diversity estimates from one million sequenced T cells were considered lower bounds and underestimates. Donor CMV infection status was unknown, potentially confounding age-related changes in expanded clonotypes. A strong correlation was found between observed TCR beta diversity and the percentage of naive T cells measured by flow cytometry. Observed TCR beta diversity per million T cells fell roughly linearly with age, and a significant reduction was already apparent by age about 43. Bulk unsorted PBMC profiling prevented conclusive comparison of naive and antigen-experienced compartments. Compared with the aged group, the long-lived group had more naive CD4+ T cells, fewer expanded clones and increased TCR diversity, a pattern suggesting age selection.

The sequenced sample consisted of blood. This sequence originates from a woman aged 40 to 50 in good health. The chain links TRBV7-9 with TRBJ2-1; TRBD1 could be the D gene, as 5 bases match. The CDR3 amino acid sequence is: CASSELGPPSYNEQFF. The DNA reads as follows: TGTGCCAGCTCCGAGCTGGGGCCCCCGTCCTACAATGAGCAGTTCTTC.